The 24 T cell receptor beta chains below come from one sample, sequenced in a study of blood T cell repertoires in COVID-19. This table comes from immunoSEQ multiplex PCR, and its TCRdb copy is limited to in-frame clones, with some not included. The sample consists of 120,000 or so clones, approximately 81% of them appearing once. Sample: peripheral blood. These receptors all stem from a man aged 40-49 years with active or convalescent COVID-19.

J is TRBJ1-2 and V is TRBV24-1; 8 bases align to TRBD1. The CDR3 covers 14 residues. V dropped 3 bases and J dropped 2; count of bases not matched to a gene: 1. Germline CDR1 KGHDR, CDR2 SFDVKD. CDR3 nucleotide sequence: TGTGCCACCAGTGATCAGGGGGCGAACTATGGCTACACCTTC. This sequence encodes CATSDQGANYGYTF.

In its sample, this clone was seen a few times. The chain carries TRBV7-9 and TRBJ1-1, with D hard to call. V gave up 4 bases and J gave up 0 bases, with 21 bases separating them. CDR1 is SEHNR, CDR2 FQNEAQ, per germline (reference sequence). CDR3 length equals 18 residues. CDR3: CASSSMGRDEHMNTEAFF. In DNA form, the CDR3 reads TGTGCCAGCAGCTCCATGGGGAGGGATGAACACATGAACACTGAAGCTTTCTTT.

The chain couples TRBV5-1 to TRBJ1-1; the D is unclear. CDR1 is SGHRS, CDR2 YFSETQ, per germline. CDR3 length: 14 residues. Trimming shortened V by 2 bases and J by 0 bases, and 8 bases separated the two germline ends. The CDR3 DNA sequence: TGCGCCAGCAGCTTTTACAGCATGAACACTGAAGCTTTCTTT. Translating it yields CASSFYSMNTEAFF.

This clone was observed a few times. This rearrangement joins TRBV5-6 to TRBJ1-1; 8 bases match TRBD1. J lost 8 bases, V lost 2 bases, and 2 bases had no gene match. CDR1 and CDR2 (germline): SGHDT, YYEEEE. The CDR3 runs to 12 residues. The CDR3 spells CASSFWTGEAFF. The CDR3, as DNA: TGTGCCAGCAGCTTCTGGACAGGGGAAGCTTTCTTT.

This clone was recorded a few times. The chain links TRBV14 to TRBJ2-2, with D possibly matching TRBD1 (5 bases). CDR1 is SGHDN and CDR2 is FVKESK in the germline V gene. V gave up 1 base and J gave up 1 base, with 7 bases separating them. This CDR3 comprises 15 residues. The CDR3 DNA sequence: TGTGCCAGCAGCCAAGTTCAGGGGAACACCGGGGAGCTGTTTTTT. Residues: CASSQVQGNTGELFF. The full variable domain, its missing parts supplied by reference TRBV14 and TRBJ2-2, is EAGVTQFPSHSVIEKGQTVTLRCDPISGHDNLYWYRRVMGKEIKFLLHFVKESKQDESGMPNNRFLAERTGGTYSTLKVQPAELEDSGVYFCASSQVQGNTGELFFGEGSRLTVL.

Only a few counts were recorded for this clone. The chain uses TRBV7-8 and TRBJ1-5, with 8 bases lining up with TRBD1. With V trimmed by 6 bases and J by 2 bases, 6 bases remained unmatched. Germline V lookup: CDR1 SGHVS, CDR2 FQNEAQ. The CDR3 has 15 amino acids. The CDR3: CASSFLDRGNQPQHF. CDR3 nucleotide sequence: TGTGCCAGCAGTTTTCTGGACAGGGGCAATCAGCCCCAGCATTTT.

The chain has TRBV28 and TRBJ1-5, with D uncertain. Germline CDR1 MDHEN, CDR2 SYDVKM. This CDR3 is built from 16 residues. V was clipped by 3 bases and J by 5 bases, with 17 bases between them. CDR3 DNA: TGTGCCAGCAGTTTGATGGGAGGTTATGGCGATCAGCCCCAGCATTTT. This encodes CASSLMGGYGDQPQHF.

The gene calls are TRBV29-1 and TRBJ2-5; weak D call: TRBD1 (6 bases). Between the trimmed V and J ends, which lost 4 bases and 1 base, there was a span of 7 bases. Germline V CDR1 and CDR2: SQVTM, ANQGSEA. CDR3 length equals 12 residues. In DNA, the CDR3 is TGCAGCGTTGGCAGGGGCCAAGAGACCCAGTACTTC. Translated, it gives CSVGRGQETQYF.

V is TRBV27 and J is TRBJ2-2, with TRBD1 identical over 11 bases. V lost 7 bases to trimming and J lost 5 bases; unmatched junction nucleotides: 3. There are 14 residues in the CDR3. Germline CDR1 MNHEY, CDR2 SMNVEV (reference sequence). The CDR3 sequence: CASKWDRGTGELFF. In DNA form, the CDR3 reads TGTGCCAGCAAATGGGACAGGGGGACCGGGGAGCTGTTTTTT.

The chain employs TRBV7-6 and TRBJ2-7, with D unresolved. Germline V gene lookup returns CDR1 SGHVS and CDR2 FNYEAQ. This CDR3 is 15 amino acids long. Trimming pared 5 bases from V and 4 bases from J, leaving 18 bases between. The CDR3 region is CASSPGGLGFYEQYF. As DNA, the CDR3 is TGTGCCAGCAGCCCCGGCGGCCTCGGGTTTTACGAGCAGTACTTC.

For the CDR3, the DNA is TGTGCCAGCACCATAGGACAGGGGGGACAGCCCCAGCATTTT. Its protein is CASTIGQGGQPQHF. This chain connects TRBV6-5 to TRBJ1-5; 10 bases agree with TRBD1. The germline gives CDR1 MNHEY, CDR2 SVGAGI. CDR3 length: 14 residues. After removal of 7 bases from V and 7 bases from J, the junction contained 7 bases not matched to a gene.

The chain carries TRBV27 and TRBJ1-1, with no clear D. V was cut by 8 bases and J by 3 bases, with 13 bases left in between. The CDR3 consists of 13 residues. Germline V gene lookup returns CDR1 MNHEY and CDR2 SMNVEV (reference sequence). CDR3 in amino acids: CASFQNHYTEAFF. Written as DNA, the CDR3 is TGTGCCAGCTTCCAAAATCATTACACTGAAGCTTTCTTT.

The V gene is TRBV19, the J gene TRBJ1-3, with D maybe TRBD1 (6 bases). Germline V gene lookup returns CDR1 LNHDA and CDR2 SQIVND (reference sequence). V was shortened by 5 bases and J by 0 bases, with 11 bases between the two germline ends. The CDR3 totals 15 residues. Here the CDR3 DNA reads TGTGCCAGTAGTCTCGGGACACTCTCTGGAAACACCATATATTTT. It codes for CASSLGTLSGNTIYF.

The rearrangement joins TRBV3-1 (or the pseudogene TRBV3-2) to TRBJ1-3; D perhaps matches TRBD1 (6 bases). Trimming took off 6 bases at V and 5 bases at J, with 11 bases between the two ends. The CDR3 is made up of 13 amino acids. Germline assignment: CDR1 LGHDT and CDR2 YNNKEL (reference sequence). The CDR3 DNA sequence: TGTGCCAGCAGGATAACAGGGAGAAACACCATATATTTT. Amino acids: CASRITGRNTIYF.

The rearrangement uses TRBV29-1 and TRBJ2-1; D is unresolved. Trimming took off 3 bases at V and 7 bases at J, with 7 bases between the two ends. The CDR3 runs to 11 residues. Germline CDR1 SQVTM, CDR2 ANQGSEA. In DNA, the CDR3 is TGCAGCGTTGAGTCCCCGAATGAGCAGTTCTTC. Residues: CSVESPNEQFF.

CDR3 nucleotides: TGTGCCAGCTCACCTCCAGGGGTGCGCACTGAAGCTTTCTTT. This gives the protein CASSPPGVRTEAFF. The rearrangement links TRBV18 to TRBJ1-1, with D maybe TRBD1 (6 bases). The CDR3 covers 14 residues. Trimming shortened V by 3 bases and J by 4 bases, and 12 bases separated the two germline ends. The germline V gene has CDR1 KGHSH and CDR2 LQKENI.

The rearrangement uses TRBV5-1 and TRBJ1-6; D possibly corresponds to TRBD1 (5 bases). This CDR3 contains 14 residues. Germline CDR1 reads SGHRS; CDR2 reads YFSETQ. Trimming took 4 bases from V and 10 from J, leaving 15 bases between them. The CDR3, as DNA: TGCGCCAGCAGCCTGCCCACGGGGGAATCACCCCTCCACTTT. It yields the protein CASSLPTGESPLHF.

The V gene is TRBV24-1, the J gene TRBJ2-2; 10 nucleotides line up with TRBD1. Germline CDR1 KGHDR, CDR2 SFDVKD. The CDR3 totals 15 residues. Unmatched junction bases numbered 3, after V lost 6 bases and J lost 3 bases. CDR3 sequence (DNA): TGTGCCACCAGTTGGACAGGGGGATACACCGGGGAGCTGTTTTTT. Encoded protein: CATSWTGGYTGELFF.

The genes are TRBV6-2 or TRBV6-3 and TRBJ2-3, with 10 bases fitting TRBD2. CDR1 MNHEY and CDR2 SVGEGT come from the germline V gene. The CDR3 has 18 amino acids. Trimming removed 4 bases from V and 2 bases from J; junction bases left unmatched: 12. CDR3 in DNA: TGTGCCAGCAGTTTGTCGGGAGCGGGAGGGCGAAACACAGATACGCAGTATTTT. Its translation is CASSLSGAGGRNTDTQYF.

V is TRBV11-1 and J is TRBJ2-1; 9 bases line up with TRBD2. With 5 bases clipped from V and 8 bases from J, the junction kept 10 bases outside the gene matches. The CDR3 is 15 residues long. The V gene's germline CDR1 is SGHAT and CDR2 FQDESV (reference sequence). This CDR3 is CASSLSGLAGDEQFF. The CDR3 DNA follows: TGTGCCAGCAGCCTTTCGGGACTAGCTGGCGATGAGCAGTTCTTC. The full variable domain, with the rest looked up from reference TRBV11-1 and TRBJ2-1, is EAEVAQSPRYKITEKSQAVAFWCDPISGHATLYWYRQILGQGPELLVQFQDESVVDDSQLPKDRFSAERLKGVDSTLKIQPAELGDSAMYLCASSLSGLAGDEQFFGPGTRLTVL.

The chain couples TRBV28 to TRBJ1-1; D not certain. The CDR3 spans 15 residues. The germline V gene encodes CDR1 MDHEN and CDR2 SYDVKM. V was pared by 2 bases and J by 2 bases, with 12 bases between. The CDR3 reads CASSLGISANTEAFF. Here the CDR3 DNA reads TGTGCCAGCAGTTTAGGAATCAGCGCCAACACTGAAGCTTTCTTT.

The rearrangement links TRBV28 to TRBJ1-5; 7 bases line up with TRBD1. J was trimmed by 5 bases and V by 6 bases; bases with no gene match: 10. The germline gives CDR1 MDHEN, CDR2 SYDVKM. This CDR3 has 15 amino acids. Here the CDR3 DNA reads TGTGCCAGCAGAACGCAGGGGGAAGGGGATCAGCCCCAGCATTTT. As protein: CASRTQGEGDQPQHF.

The chain carries TRBV25-1 and TRBJ1-6; D unresolved. The CDR3 is 12 residues long. V lost 0 bases, J lost 16 bases, and 10 bases lay in between. Germline CDR1 reads MGHDK; CDR2 reads SYGVNS. For the CDR3, the DNA is TGTGCCAGCAGTGAATATCGAGGGTTACTCCACTTT. It is translated as CASSEYRGLLHF.

This chain joins TRBV5-4 and TRBJ2-7; 8 bases map to TRBD1. The CDR3 is 13 amino acids. The ends lost 1 base at V and 6 bases at J; junction bases unmatched: 3. Per germline, CDR1 SGHNT and CDR2 YYREEE (reference sequence). The DNA of the CDR3 is TGTGCCAGCAGCTTGCAGGGGGCCATCGAGCAGTACTTC. This encodes CASSLQGAIEQYF.